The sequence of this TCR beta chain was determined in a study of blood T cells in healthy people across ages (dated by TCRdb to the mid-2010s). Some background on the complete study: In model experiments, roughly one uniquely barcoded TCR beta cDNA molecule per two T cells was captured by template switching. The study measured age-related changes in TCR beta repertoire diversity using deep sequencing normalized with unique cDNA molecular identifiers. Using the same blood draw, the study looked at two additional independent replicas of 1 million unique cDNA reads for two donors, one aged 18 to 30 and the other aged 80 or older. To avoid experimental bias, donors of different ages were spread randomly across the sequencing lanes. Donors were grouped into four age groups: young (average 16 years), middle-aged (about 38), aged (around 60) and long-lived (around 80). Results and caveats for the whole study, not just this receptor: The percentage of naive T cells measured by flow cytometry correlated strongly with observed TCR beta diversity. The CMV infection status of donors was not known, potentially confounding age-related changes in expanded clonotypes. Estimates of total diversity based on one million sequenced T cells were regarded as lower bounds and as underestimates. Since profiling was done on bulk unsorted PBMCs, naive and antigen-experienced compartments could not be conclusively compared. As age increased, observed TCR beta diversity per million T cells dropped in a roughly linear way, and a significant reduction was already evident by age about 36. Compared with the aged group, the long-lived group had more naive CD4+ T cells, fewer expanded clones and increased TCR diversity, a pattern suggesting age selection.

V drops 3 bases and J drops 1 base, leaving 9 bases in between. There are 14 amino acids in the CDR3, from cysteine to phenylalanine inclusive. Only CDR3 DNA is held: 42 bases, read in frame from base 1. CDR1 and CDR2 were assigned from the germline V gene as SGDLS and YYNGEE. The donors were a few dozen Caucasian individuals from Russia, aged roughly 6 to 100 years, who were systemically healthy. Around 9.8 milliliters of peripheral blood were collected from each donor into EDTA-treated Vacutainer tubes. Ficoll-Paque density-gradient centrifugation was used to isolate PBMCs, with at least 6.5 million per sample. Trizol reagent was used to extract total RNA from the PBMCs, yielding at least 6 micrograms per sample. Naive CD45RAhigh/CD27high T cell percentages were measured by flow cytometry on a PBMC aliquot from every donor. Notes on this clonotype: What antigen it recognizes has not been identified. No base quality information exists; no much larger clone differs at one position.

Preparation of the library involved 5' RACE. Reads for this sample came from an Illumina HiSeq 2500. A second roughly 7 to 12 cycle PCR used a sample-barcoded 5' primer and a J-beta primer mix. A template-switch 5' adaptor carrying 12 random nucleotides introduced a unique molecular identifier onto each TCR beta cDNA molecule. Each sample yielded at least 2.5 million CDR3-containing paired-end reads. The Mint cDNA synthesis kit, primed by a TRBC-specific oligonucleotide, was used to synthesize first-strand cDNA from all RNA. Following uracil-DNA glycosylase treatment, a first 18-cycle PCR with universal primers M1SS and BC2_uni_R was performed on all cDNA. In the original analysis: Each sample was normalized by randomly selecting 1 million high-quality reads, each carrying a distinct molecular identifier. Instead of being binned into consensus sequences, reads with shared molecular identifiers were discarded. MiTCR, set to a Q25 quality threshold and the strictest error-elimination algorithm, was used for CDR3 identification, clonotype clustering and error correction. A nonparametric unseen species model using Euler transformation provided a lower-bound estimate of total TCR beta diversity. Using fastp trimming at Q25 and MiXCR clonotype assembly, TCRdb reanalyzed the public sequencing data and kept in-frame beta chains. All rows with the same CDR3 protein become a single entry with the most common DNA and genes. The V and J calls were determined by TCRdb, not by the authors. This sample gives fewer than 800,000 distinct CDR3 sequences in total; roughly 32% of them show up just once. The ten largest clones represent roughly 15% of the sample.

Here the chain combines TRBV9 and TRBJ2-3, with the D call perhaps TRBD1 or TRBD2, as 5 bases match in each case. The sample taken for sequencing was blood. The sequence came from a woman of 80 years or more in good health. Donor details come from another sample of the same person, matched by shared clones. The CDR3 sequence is CASSEGTRTDTQYF. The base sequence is TGTGCCAGCAGCGAGGGGACCCGCACAGATACGCAGTATTTT.